These T cell receptor beta chains were read from a single sample in a study of vaccination and CD4 T cells after COVID-19. In TCRdb, the PCR reads were re-called with MiXCR into one record per CDR3 protein. The repertoire consists of about 11,000 distinct CDR3 sequences, with approximately 69% occurring once and the leading ten covering about a tenth. These TCRs' antigens remain unknown. Sequencing was done on a sample of CD4+ T cells from blood, cultured in vitro. The receptors come from a human donor who had recovered from COVID-19. CDR3s include the opening cysteine and the closing phenylalanine or tryptophan. D genes are given only for firm matches. Expanded clones are given a class, and other clones once, few, many or no size at all.

D | size | J | V | DNA | CDR3
NA | once | TRBJ2-1 | TRBV30 | TGTGCCTGGAGCGGACTTAGCGGAGGGTCCTACACTGAGCAGTTCTTC | CAWSGLSGGSYTEQFF
TRBD2 | NA | TRBJ2-5 | TRBV5-1 | TGCGCCAGCAGCTTGTTGACTAGCGGGATGTGGGAGACCCAGTACTTC | CASSLLTSGMWETQYF
TRBD2 | NA | TRBJ2-3 | TRBV11-2 | TGTGCCAGCACTTTTACACTAGCGGGAATCGCAGATACGCAGTATTTT | CASTFTLAGIADTQYF
NA | NA | TRBJ1-5 | TRBV6-2/TRBV6-3 | TGTGCCAGCAGTTACCCCCGTGGAGGGACGAGCAATCAGCCCCAGCATTTT | CASSYPRGGTSNQPQHF
TRBD1 | once | TRBJ1-5 | TRBV3-1 | TGTGCCAGCAGCCAGACAGGGAATCAGCCCCAGCATTTT | CASSQTGNQPQHF
TRBD2 | NA | TRBJ2-5 | TRBV7-8 | TGTGCCAGCAGCTTCTCTAGCGGGGGGTTCGGGAGAGAGACCCAGTACTTC | CASSFSSGGFGRETQYF
NA | NA | TRBJ2-2 | TRBV4-1 | TGCGCCAGCAGCCAAGACCCCCGGAGTCTCACCGGGGAGCTGTTTTTT | CASSQDPRSLTGELFF
NA | NA | TRBJ1-2 | TRBV11-2 | TGTGCCAGCAGCTTAGATGAGGGAGTGGACGGCTACACCTTC | CASSLDEGVDGYTF
NA | NA | TRBJ2-3 | TRBV10-1 | TGCGCCAGCAGTGAGTCGAATAGGAAGGCAGATACGCAGTATTTT | CASSESNRKADTQYF
NA | few | TRBJ1-5 | TRBV11-3 | TGTGCCAGCAGCTTAGATGTCCCAGACAGGATAGATAGCAATCAGCCCCAGCATTTT | CASSLDVPDRIDSNQPQHF
TRBD1 | NA | TRBJ2-1 | TRBV7-2 | TGTGCCAGCAGCTTAGCGCAGGGGGTTGAGCAGTTCTTC | CASSLAQGVEQFF
NA | NA | TRBJ1-5 | TRBV28 | TGTGCCAGCAGTTCTGGAGGAGGATATCAGCCCCAGCATTTT | CASSSGGGYQPQHF
TRBD1 | few | TRBJ2-6 | TRBV7-9 | TGTGCCAGCAGCTTAAGGACGACAGGGCACTCTGGGGCCAACGTCCTGACTTTC | CASSLRTTGHSGANVLTF
TRBD2 | NA | TRBJ2-5 | TRBV5-4 | TGTGCCAGCAGCCCCCGGGGGGGCGAAGAGACCCAGTACTTC | CASSPRGGEETQYF
TRBD1 | NA | TRBJ1-5 | TRBV6-1 | TGTGCCAGCAGTGAGCGGACAGGGGCCCAATATAGCAATCAGCCCCAGCATTTT | CASSERTGAQYSNQPQHF
NA | NA | TRBJ1-2 | TRBV20-1 | TGCAGTGCCCGCGGTTATTCCAGAGAAGCTAACTATGGCTACACCTTC | CSARGYSREANYGYTF
NA | NA | TRBJ1-5 | TRBV20-1 | TGCAGTGTGGTTATGCAGGGGCGTCAGCCCCAGCATTTT | CSVVMQGRQPQHF
NA | NA | TRBJ1-5 | TRBV12-3/TRBV12-4 | TGTGCCAGCAGTTTGTCAGGGGTACTCGGGGCCCAGCATTTT | CASSLSGVLGAQHF
NA | NA | TRBJ2-5 | TRBV2 | TGTGCCAGCAGTGAAGCCCGACTAACGGGAGATCGGGAGACCCAGTACTTC | CASSEARLTGDRETQYF
NA | NA | TRBJ2-5 | TRBV10-3 | TGTGCCATCAGTGAGTCGGAGGTACTGGGAGAGACCCAGTACTTC | CAISESEVLGETQYF
NA | medium-sized | TRBJ2-7 | TRBV10-1 | TGCGCCAGCGGGGAACCGGGACAAGGTCTAGCACCCTACGAGCAGTACTTC | CASGEPGQGLAPYEQYF
NA | few | TRBJ2-3 | TRBV7-3 | TGTGCCAGCAGCTTAACCGGGGAACCCACAGATACGCAGTATTTT | CASSLTGEPTDTQYF
NA | few | TRBJ1-1 | TRBV20-1 | TGCAGTGCTAGAGTGGGGGGGCCGAACACTGAAGCTTTCTTT | CSARVGGPNTEAFF
TRBD2 | NA | TRBJ2-2 | TRBV7-3 | TGTGCCAGCAGCCCTTTTCACTTCAGGCGGGGGGGCAACACCGGGGAGCTGTTTTTT | CASSPFHFRRGGNTGELFF
TRBD2 | NA | TRBJ2-1 | TRBV11-3 | TGTGCCAGCAGCTTAGTTCTAGCGGGGGGGGTTTCCTACAATGAGCAGTTCTTC | CASSLVLAGGVSYNEQFF
NA | NA | TRBJ1-1 | TRBV7-2 | TGTGCCAGCAGCTTCCAATTTGCGGACACTGAAGCTTTCTTT | CASSFQFADTEAFF
TRBD2 | NA | TRBJ2-2 | TRBV7-2 | TGTGCCAGCAGGAGCGGGGGAGTCGGGGAGCTGTTTTTT | CASRSGGVGELFF
TRBD1 | once | TRBJ1-5 | TRBV12-3/TRBV12-4 | TGTGCCAGCAGTCCGGACAGGCGGCAGCCCCAGCATTTT | CASSPDRRQPQHF
TRBD1 | NA | TRBJ1-2 | TRBV7-2 | TGTGCCAGCAGCTTAGCGTTTAAGACCGGGACAGGGGCCGGTGGCTACACCTTC | CASSLAFKTGTGAGGYTF
TRBD1 | few | TRBJ1-2 | TRBV27 | TGTGCCAGCAGTTCCGGGACAGCTAACTATGGCTACACCTTC | CASSSGTANYGYTF
NA | NA | TRBJ1-2 | TRBV12-2 | TGTGCAAGTCGCTTAGCGTACCGGGTGACTAATGGCTACACCTTC | CASRLAYRVTNGYTF
TRBD1 | NA | TRBJ1-5 | TRBV27 | TGTGCCAGCAGTTTCGCCTCGACAGGGACGCAGGGTCAGCCCCAGCATTTT | CASSFASTGTQGQPQHF
NA | NA | TRBJ1-1 | TRBV21-1 | TGTGCCAGCAGCAAAGGTGGCGGGGACACTGAAGCTTTCTTT | CASSKGGGDTEAFF
NA | NA | TRBJ2-5 | TRBV28 | TGTGCCAGCAGTTTCCGGGAGTACAGGGCCCAAGAGACCCAGTACTTC | CASSFREYRAQETQYF
NA | NA | TRBJ1-2 | TRBV20-1 | TGCAGTGCTAACGGGGGGGACGCTTCCTACTATGGCTACACCTTC | CSANGGDASYYGYTF